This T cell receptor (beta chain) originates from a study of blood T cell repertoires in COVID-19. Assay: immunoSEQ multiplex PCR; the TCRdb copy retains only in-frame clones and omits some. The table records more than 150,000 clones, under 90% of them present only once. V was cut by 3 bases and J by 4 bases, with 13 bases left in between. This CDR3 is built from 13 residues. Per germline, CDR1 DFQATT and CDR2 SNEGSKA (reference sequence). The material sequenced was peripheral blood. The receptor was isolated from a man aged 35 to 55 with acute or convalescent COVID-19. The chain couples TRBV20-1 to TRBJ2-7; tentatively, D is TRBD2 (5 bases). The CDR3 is CSASFVSGYEQYF. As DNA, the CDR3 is TGCAGTGCTAGTTTTGTCTCGGGGTACGAGCAGTACTTC.